These 24 T cell receptor beta chains were all obtained from the same sample, sequenced in a study of T cells in localized non-small cell lung cancer (dated by TCRdb to the early 2020s). Library preparation employed the immunoSEQ multiplex PCR assay. What TCRdb holds here is the immuneACCESS table cut down to in-frame rearrangements. Part of the clones is not present; checked against another copy, under half of the missing clones reflect an unresolved V gene, and the others are unexplained. The table for this sample lists about 24,000 clones; approximately 88% of them were counted only once. The biggest ten clones account for roughly 9% of the sample. The sample here was peripheral blood mononuclear cells, taken before any cancer treatment. The receptors were gathered from a woman aged 35 to 75 with stage III lung adenocarcinoma.

This clone was picked up one time. V gene TRBV18 combines with J gene TRBJ2-3; D unresolved. V lost 2 bases to trimming and J lost 0 bases, with 3 bases between them. The V gene's germline CDR1 is KGHSH and CDR2 LQKENI. The CDR3 covers 13 residues. The CDR3 loop is CASSPASTDTQYF. DNA of the CDR3: TGTGCCAGCTCACCAGCTAGCACAGATACGCAGTATTTT. Full variable domain (outside the CDR3, taken from reference TRBV18 and TRBJ2-3): NAGVMQNPRHLVRRRGQEARLRCSPMKGHSHVYWYRQLPEEGLKFMVYLQKENIIDESGMPKERFSAEFPKEGPSILRIQQVVRGDSAAYFCASSPASTDTQYFGPGTRLTVL.

V gene TRBV28 combines with J gene TRBJ1-2; D not resolved. The CDR3 runs to 13 residues. Trimming left V 8 bases short and J 6 bases short, with 16 bases between. Per the germline V gene, CDR1 is MDHEN and CDR2 is SYDVKM. The CDR3 region has the DNA TGTGCCAGCGGTCGACTGGGCGGGAATGGCTACACCTTC. Translating gives CASGRLGGNGYTF.

The chain uses TRBV9 and TRBJ2-7; 8 nucleotides match TRBD1. This CDR3 region has 15 residues. Germline values: CDR1 SGDLS, CDR2 YYNGEE. V lost 3 bases to trimming and J lost 0 bases; unmatched junction nucleotides: 5. The CDR3 here is CASSATGGSSYEQYF. For the CDR3, the DNA is TGTGCCAGCAGCGCCACAGGGGGGAGCTCCTACGAGCAGTACTTC.

This clone was seen a single time. The J gene is TRBJ1-3, the V gene TRBV10-3; 10 bases are shared with TRBD1. V was pared by 7 bases and J by 0 bases, with 3 bases of the junction left unmatched. CDR1 and CDR2 (germline): ENHRY, SYGVKD. The CDR3 runs to 15 residues. CDR3 bases: TGTGCCATCAAGGGGACAGGGGTCTCTGGAAACACCATATATTTT. Translation gives CAIKGTGVSGNTIYF.

The chain recombines TRBV7-6 with TRBJ2-5; the match to TRBD2 covers 7 bases. The CDR3 sequence is 15 residues long. Germline V lookup: CDR1 SGHVS, CDR2 FNYEAQ. Losses at the gene ends were 5 bases for V and 5 bases for J; bases not matched to a gene: 11. The CDR3 region is CASSPTHAGEETQYF. The CDR3 DNA is TGTGCCAGCAGCCCCACCCACGCGGGAGAGGAGACCCAGTACTTC.

The chain recombines TRBV7-9 with TRBJ1-1; D unresolved. CDR1 is SEHNR, CDR2 FQNEAQ, per germline (reference sequence). The CDR3 is made up of 13 amino acids. Deletions cut 0 bases from V and 11 bases from J, with 13 bases between. The CDR3 here is CASSLANEFVAFF. CDR3 in DNA: TGTGCCAGCAGCTTAGCGAACGAATTCGTGGCTTTCTTT.

This chain uses TRBV25-1 with TRBJ1-5; D perhaps matches TRBD1 (6 bases). The V end lost 4 bases, the J end lost 2 bases, and 15 bases lay between the germline ends. This CDR3 has 16 amino acids. Germline lookup yields CDR1 MGHDK and CDR2 SYGVNS. The CDR3 coding sequence is TGTGCCAGCAGTGGATTGACAGGCATAGGCAATCAGCCCCAGCATTTT. The encoded protein is CASSGLTGIGNQPQHF.

The DNA of the CDR3 is TGTGCCAGTAGTGCAAATACGGGACTAGCGGGCAATGAGCAGTTCTTC. Translated, it gives CASSANTGLAGNEQFF. The rearrangement uses TRBV19 and TRBJ2-1; TRBD2 matches at 12 bases. The CDR3 is made up of 16 amino acids. CDR1 LNHDA and CDR2 SQIVND come from the germline V gene (reference sequence). V was pared by 5 bases and J by 6 bases, with 8 bases of the junction left unmatched.

This chain links TRBV4-1 with TRBJ1-6; D is perhaps TRBD1 (5 bases). The CDR3 is 21 amino acids. Germline CDR1 reads MGHRA; CDR2 reads YSYEKL. V was shortened by 0 bases and J by 9 bases, with 30 bases between the two germline ends. In nucleotides, the CDR3 is TGCGCCAGCAGCCAAGATAAAACGGCGGCGGAGGTAGGGTCAGGGTCTTCACCCCTCCACTTT. This translates into CASSQDKTAAEVGSGSSPLHF.

J is TRBJ2-1 and V is TRBV30; weak D call: TRBD2 (5 bases). The V and J ends lost 1 base and 9 bases respectively, with 19 bases between them. The CDR3 is 15 residues long. Germline V gene data show CDR1 as GTSNPN and CDR2 as SVGIG (reference sequence). The CDR3 coding sequence is TGTGCCTGGAGTGGGACCCGGGGTCCCCTCGGTGAGCAGTTCTTC. It translates to CAWSGTRGPLGEQFF.

V is TRBV6-6 and J is TRBJ2-5; 8 bases are shared with TRBD2. Germline V gene lookup returns CDR1 MNHNY and CDR2 SVGAGI (reference sequence). With V trimmed by 8 bases and J by 5 bases, 7 bases remained unmatched. There are 13 residues in the CDR3. The CDR3 here is CASGTGGEETQYF. The CDR3 nucleotides are TGTGCCAGCGGAACGGGGGGGGAGGAGACCCAGTACTTC.

V is TRBV7-9 and J is TRBJ1-2, with TRBD1 matching 9 bases. Germline loops: CDR1 SEHNR, CDR2 FQNEAQ (reference sequence). The CDR3 runs to 15 residues. V lost 2 bases, J lost 6 bases, and 7 bases stayed unmatched. CDR3 DNA sequence: TGTGCCAGCAGCTTAATCGGGACAGGGATTCATGGCTACACCTTC. Amino acid sequence: CASSLIGTGIHGYTF.

This chain uses TRBV6-6 with TRBJ2-7; D could derive from TRBD1 or TRBD2 (6 bases each). This CDR3 is 13 amino acids long. Germline V lookup: CDR1 MNHNY, CDR2 SVGAGI (reference sequence). This CDR3 reads CAGKGGGRNEQYF. The CDR3 coding sequence is TGTGCTGGAAAGGGGGGCGGACGAAACGAGCAGTACTTC.

The chain joins TRBV11-2 to TRBJ2-2; tentatively, D is TRBD1 (6 bases). Trimming pared 5 bases from V and 4 bases from J, leaving 14 bases between. The CDR3 runs to 15 residues. Germline V CDR1 and CDR2: SGHAT, FQNNGV. In nucleotides, the CDR3 is TGTGCCAGCAGCGAGGGGCTGGGGGCCACCGGGGAGCTGTTTTTT. Translating gives CASSEGLGATGELFF.

This clone was seen a few times. V is TRBV2 and J is TRBJ2-1, with D possibly matching TRBD2 (7 bases). Trimming took 3 bases from V and 6 from J, leaving 15 bases between them. The germline V gene encodes CDR1 SNHLY and CDR2 FYNNEI. The CDR3 is made up of 15 amino acids. In DNA form, the CDR3 reads TGTGCCAGCAGTGACGGGGGCGCGGGGGCCAATGAGCAGTTCTTC. Translating gives CASSDGGAGANEQFF.

J is TRBJ1-5 and V is TRBV6-1; D is possibly TRBD1 (5 bases). Per germline, CDR1 MNHNS and CDR2 SASEGT. V gave up 8 bases and J gave up 0 bases, with 14 bases separating them. The CDR3 consists of 15 residues. For the CDR3, the DNA is TGTGCCAGCGGACAAGAAATTTATAGCAATCAGCCCCAGCATTTT. Translation: CASGQEIYSNQPQHF.

This clone was detected a few times. This chain links TRBV27 with TRBJ1-4, with 11 positions matching TRBD1. With 3 bases clipped from V and 7 bases from J, the junction kept 13 bases outside the gene matches. Germline CDR1 and CDR2: MNHEY and SMNVEV (reference sequence). This CDR3 is 18 amino acids long. The CDR3 nucleotides read TGTGCCAGCAGTTTCATTAGGTTGGGACAGGGGGTCTCTGAAAAACTGTTTTTT. Amino acids: CASSFIRLGQGVSEKLFF.

This rearrangement joins TRBV2 to TRBJ2-3, with D perhaps given as TRBD1 or TRBD2 (6 bases each). Germline V gene data show CDR1 as SNHLY and CDR2 as FYNNEI. The V end lost 8 bases, the J end lost 4 bases, and 16 bases lay between the germline ends. This CDR3 is built from 14 residues. The CDR3: CASGRRGVADTQYF. In DNA form, the CDR3 reads TGTGCCAGCGGCAGGAGGGGGGTGGCAGATACGCAGTATTTT.

Only one count was recorded for this clone. The chain uses TRBV9 and TRBJ2-1; 9 bases align to TRBD1. Trimming cost V 4 bases and J 5 bases; bases outside gene matches: 7. CDR1 is SGDLS, CDR2 YYNGEE, per germline. The CDR3 length is 15 residues. CDR3 sequence (DNA): TGTGCCAGCAGCCCTAGGACAGGGGTGGACAATGAGCAGTTCTTC. This gives the protein CASSPRTGVDNEQFF.

The V and J genes are TRBV6-1 and TRBJ2-7, with 8 positions matching TRBD1. In germline, CDR1 is MNHNS, CDR2 SASEGT. V was clipped by 1 base and J by 3 bases; unmatched bases: 2. This CDR3 contains 14 residues. The CDR3 is CASSEGQGNYEQYF. CDR3 in DNA: TGTGCCAGCAGTGAAGGACAGGGGAACTACGAGCAGTACTTC.

The CDR3 sequence is CASSFPPSGPFNGYTF. Written as DNA, the CDR3 is TGTGCCAGCAGCTTCCCCCCGAGTGGTCCTTTTAATGGCTACACCTTC. The chain carries TRBV7-9 and TRBJ1-2; D is unresolved. Germline values: CDR1 SEHNR, CDR2 FQNEAQ (reference sequence). The CDR3 has 16 amino acids. V lost 3 bases, J lost 6 bases, and 20 bases lay in between.

The chain has TRBV29-1 and TRBJ2-3; D not certain. The germline V gene has CDR1 SQVTM and CDR2 ANQGSEA. With 3 bases removed from V and 0 bases from J, the gap between germline ends came to 10 bases. This CDR3 region has 14 residues. Written as DNA, the CDR3 is TGCAGCGTTGACGGTTCCACTAGCACAGATACGCAGTATTTT. It specifies CSVDGSTSTDTQYF.

The gene calls are TRBV5-7 and TRBJ1-5, with TRBD1 as a possible D gene (5 bases). TRBV5-7 is an open reading frame, and its role is uncertain. Trimming removed 0 bases at V and 5 bases at J, with 9 bases between. CDR3 length: 14 amino acids. CDR3 sequence: CASSLGRVDQPQHF. The CDR3 nucleotides are TGTGCCAGCAGCTTGGGCAGGGTTGATCAGCCCCAGCATTTT.

The chain recombines TRBV7-3 with TRBJ1-4, with D hard to call. V was cut by 5 bases and J by 0 bases, with 13 bases left in between. Germline V lookup: CDR1 SGHTA, CDR2 FQGTGA. The CDR3 is 16 residues long. CDR3 bases: TGTGCCAGCAGCCCCACCCCGTTTGCAACTAATGAAAAACTGTTTTTT. Residues: CASSPTPFATNEKLFF.